The clone carrying this T cell receptor beta chain showed up just once. The source of the sample is a study of blood T cell repertoires in COVID-19. Libraries were prepared by immunoSEQ multiplex PCR; TCRdb keeps only in-frame clonotypes and omits some of them. The profile shows under 20,000 clones, roughly nine tenths of them singletons. V lost 2 bases to trimming and J lost 14 bases; unmatched junction nucleotides: 8. Germline CDR1 ENHRY, CDR2 SYGVKD. The length of the CDR3 is 13 residues. Sequencing was performed on peripheral blood. The sequence was obtained from a man aged 60-69 years with active COVID-19. The chain is built from TRBV10-3 and TRBJ1-4, with TRBD1 identical over 7 bases. The CDR3 here is CAISETDRVGLFF. The DNA for the CDR3 is TGTGCCATCAGTGAGACCGACAGGGTGGGGCTGTTTTTT.